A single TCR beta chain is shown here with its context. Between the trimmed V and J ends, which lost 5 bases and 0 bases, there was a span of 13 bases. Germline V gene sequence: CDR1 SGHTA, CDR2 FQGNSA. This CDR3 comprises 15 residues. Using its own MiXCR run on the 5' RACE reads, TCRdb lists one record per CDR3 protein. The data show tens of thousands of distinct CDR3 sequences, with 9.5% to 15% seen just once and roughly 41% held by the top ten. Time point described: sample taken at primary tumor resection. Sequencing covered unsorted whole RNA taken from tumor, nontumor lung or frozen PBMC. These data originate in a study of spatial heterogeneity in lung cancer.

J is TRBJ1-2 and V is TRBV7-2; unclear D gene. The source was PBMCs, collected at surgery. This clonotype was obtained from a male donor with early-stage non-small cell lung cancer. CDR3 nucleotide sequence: TGTGCCAGCAGCCAGCTGGTGGGCCCTAACTATGGCTACACCTTC. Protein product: CASSQLVGPNYGYTF.